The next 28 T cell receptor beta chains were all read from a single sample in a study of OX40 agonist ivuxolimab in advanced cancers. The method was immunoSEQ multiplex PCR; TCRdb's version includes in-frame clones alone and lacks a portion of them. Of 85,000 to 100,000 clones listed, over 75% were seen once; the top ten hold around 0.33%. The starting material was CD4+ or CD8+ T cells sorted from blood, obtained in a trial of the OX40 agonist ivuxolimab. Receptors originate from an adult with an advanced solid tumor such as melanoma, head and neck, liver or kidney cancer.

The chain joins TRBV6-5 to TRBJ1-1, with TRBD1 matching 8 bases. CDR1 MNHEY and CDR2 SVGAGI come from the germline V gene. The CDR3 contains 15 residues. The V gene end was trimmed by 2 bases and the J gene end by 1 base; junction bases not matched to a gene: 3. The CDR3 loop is CASSYAGQANTEAFF. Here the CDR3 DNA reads TGTGCCAGCAGTTACGCGGGACAGGCGAACACTGAAGCTTTCTTT.

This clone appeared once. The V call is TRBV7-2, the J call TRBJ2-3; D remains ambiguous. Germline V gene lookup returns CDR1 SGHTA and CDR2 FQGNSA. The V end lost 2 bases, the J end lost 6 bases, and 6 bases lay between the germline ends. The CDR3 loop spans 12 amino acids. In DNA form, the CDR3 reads TGTGCCAGCAGCTTAATGCGGGATACGCAGTATTTT. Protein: CASSLMRDTQYF.

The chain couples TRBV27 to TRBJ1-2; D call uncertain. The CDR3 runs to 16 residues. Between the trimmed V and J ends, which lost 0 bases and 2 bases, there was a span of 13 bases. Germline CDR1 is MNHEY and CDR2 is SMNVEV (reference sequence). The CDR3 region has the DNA TGTGCCAGCAGTTTATCTGCCCCGGACGGGAACTATGGCTACACCTTC. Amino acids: CASSLSAPDGNYGYTF.

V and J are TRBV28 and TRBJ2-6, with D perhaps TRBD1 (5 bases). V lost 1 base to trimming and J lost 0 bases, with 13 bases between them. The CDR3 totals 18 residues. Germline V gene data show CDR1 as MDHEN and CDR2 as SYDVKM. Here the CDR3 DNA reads TGTGCCAGCAGTTTATTTTTGCAGGGAACCTCTGGGGCCAACGTCCTGACTTTC. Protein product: CASSLFLQGTSGANVLTF.

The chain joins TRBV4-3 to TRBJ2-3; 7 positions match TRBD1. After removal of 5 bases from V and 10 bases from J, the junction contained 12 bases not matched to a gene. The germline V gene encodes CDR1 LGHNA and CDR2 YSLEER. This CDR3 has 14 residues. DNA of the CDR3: TGCGCCAGCAGCTCCCGGGACAGAGAAGCAGCGCAGTATTTT. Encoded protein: CASSSRDREAAQYF.

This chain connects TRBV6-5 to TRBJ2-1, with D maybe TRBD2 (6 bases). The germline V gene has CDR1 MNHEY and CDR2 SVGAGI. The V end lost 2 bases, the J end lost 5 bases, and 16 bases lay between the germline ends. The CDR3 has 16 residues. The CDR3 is CASSYRAWGVDNEQFF. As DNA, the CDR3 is TGTGCCAGCAGTTACCGAGCCTGGGGGGTCGACAATGAGCAGTTCTTC.

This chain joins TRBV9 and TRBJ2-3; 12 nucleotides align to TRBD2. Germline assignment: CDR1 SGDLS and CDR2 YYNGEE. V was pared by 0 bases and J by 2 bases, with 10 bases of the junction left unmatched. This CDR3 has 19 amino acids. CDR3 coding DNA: TGTGCCAGCAGCGTAGGGTCAGGAGGACTAGCGGGGCCCACAGATACGCAGTATTTT. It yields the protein CASSVGSGGLAGPTDTQYF.

The CDR3 sequence: CASSPQGGSGANVLTF. CDR3 DNA sequence: TGTGCCAGCTCACCACAGGGGGGATCTGGGGCCAACGTCCTGACTTTC. The V call is TRBV18, the J call TRBJ2-6, with D perhaps TRBD1 or TRBD2 (6 bases each). Germline lookup yields CDR1 KGHSH and CDR2 LQKENI. The CDR3 spans 16 residues. Trimming pared 1 base from V and 1 base from J, leaving 8 bases between.

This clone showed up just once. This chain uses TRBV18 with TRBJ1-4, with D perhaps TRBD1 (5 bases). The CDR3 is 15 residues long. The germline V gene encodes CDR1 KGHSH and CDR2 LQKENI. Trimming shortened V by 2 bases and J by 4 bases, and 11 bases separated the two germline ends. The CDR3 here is CASSPVQAFNEKLFF. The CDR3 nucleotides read TGTGCCAGCTCACCAGTACAGGCCTTTAATGAAAAACTGTTTTTT. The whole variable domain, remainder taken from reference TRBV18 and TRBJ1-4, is NAGVMQNPRHLVRRRGQEARLRCSPMKGHSHVYWYRQLPEEGLKFMVYLQKENIIDESGMPKERFSAEFPKEGPSILRIQQVVRGDSAAYFCASSPVQAFNEKLFFGSGTQLSVL.

The DNA for the CDR3 is TGTGCCAGCGCGCGCAGGGGTCTTGTGTCCTACGAGCAGTACTTC. This encodes CASARRGLVSYEQYF. The chain uses TRBV11-2 and TRBJ2-7; possibly TRBD1 for D (6 bases). The germline V gene has CDR1 SGHAT and CDR2 FQNNGV. V lost 8 bases, J lost 1 base, and 18 bases lay in between. The CDR3 runs to 15 residues.

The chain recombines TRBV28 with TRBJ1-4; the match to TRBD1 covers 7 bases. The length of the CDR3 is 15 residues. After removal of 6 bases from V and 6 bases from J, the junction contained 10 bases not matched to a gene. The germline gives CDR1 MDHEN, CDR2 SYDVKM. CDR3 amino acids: CASSGNRGIYEKLFF. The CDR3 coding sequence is TGTGCCAGCAGCGGTAACAGGGGCATTTATGAAAAACTGTTTTTT.

The CDR3 sequence: CASSSSRLAGEQYF. CDR3 DNA: TGTGCCAGTAGTTCCTCCCGACTAGCTGGGGAGCAGTACTTC. This chain joins TRBV19 and TRBJ2-7; TRBD2 aligns across 7 bases. V dropped 5 bases and J dropped 7; count of bases not matched to a gene: 11. The V gene's germline CDR1 is LNHDA and CDR2 SQIVND (reference sequence). The CDR3 is 14 amino acids.

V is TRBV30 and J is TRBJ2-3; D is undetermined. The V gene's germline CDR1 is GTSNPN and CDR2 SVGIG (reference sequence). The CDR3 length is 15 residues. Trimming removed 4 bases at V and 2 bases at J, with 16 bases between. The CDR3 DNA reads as TGTGCCTGGACCGCTCAGAAGGGCACCACAGATACGCAGTATTTT. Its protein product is CAWTAQKGTTDTQYF.

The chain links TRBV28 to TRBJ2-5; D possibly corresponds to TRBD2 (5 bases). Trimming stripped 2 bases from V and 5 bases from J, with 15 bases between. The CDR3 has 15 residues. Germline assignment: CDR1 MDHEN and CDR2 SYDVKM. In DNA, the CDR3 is TGTGCCAGCAGTTTACTAGCTGGTTCGGGTGAGACCCAGTACTTC. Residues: CASSLLAGSGETQYF.

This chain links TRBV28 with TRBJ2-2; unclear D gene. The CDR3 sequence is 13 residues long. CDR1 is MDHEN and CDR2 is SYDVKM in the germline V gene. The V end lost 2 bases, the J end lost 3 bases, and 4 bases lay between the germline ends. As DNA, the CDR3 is TGTGCCAGCAGTTTAGGACACACCGGGGAGCTGTTTTTT. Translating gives CASSLGHTGELFF. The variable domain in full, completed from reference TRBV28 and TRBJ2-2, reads DVKVTQSSRYLVKRTGEKVFLECVQDMDHENMFWYRQDPGLGLRLIYFSYDVKMKEKGDIPEGYSVSREKKERFSLILESASTNQTSMYLCASSLGHTGELFFGEGSRLTVL.

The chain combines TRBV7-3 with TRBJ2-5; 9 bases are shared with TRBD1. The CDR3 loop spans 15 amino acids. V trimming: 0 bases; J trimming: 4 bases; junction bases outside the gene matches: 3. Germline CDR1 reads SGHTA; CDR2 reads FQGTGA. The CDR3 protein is CASSLTGTGRETQYF. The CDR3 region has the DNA TGTGCCAGCAGCTTAACAGGGACAGGGCGAGAGACCCAGTACTTC. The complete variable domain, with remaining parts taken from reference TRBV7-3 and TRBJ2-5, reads GAGVSQTPSNKVTEKGKYVELRCDPISGHTALYWYRQSLGQGPEFLIYFQGTGAADDSGLPNDRFFAVRPEGSVSTLKIQRTERGDSAVYLCASSLTGTGRETQYFGPGTRLLVL.

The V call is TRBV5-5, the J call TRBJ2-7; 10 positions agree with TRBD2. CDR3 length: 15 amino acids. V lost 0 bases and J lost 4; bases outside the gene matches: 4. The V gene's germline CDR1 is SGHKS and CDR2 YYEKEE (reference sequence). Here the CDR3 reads CASSLGGTSEYEQYF. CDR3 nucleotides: TGTGCCAGCAGCTTGGGCGGGACTAGCGAATACGAGCAGTACTTC.

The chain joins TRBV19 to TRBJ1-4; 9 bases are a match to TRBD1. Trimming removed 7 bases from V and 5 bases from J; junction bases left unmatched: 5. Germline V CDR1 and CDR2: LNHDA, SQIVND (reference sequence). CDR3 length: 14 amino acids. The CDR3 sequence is CASMAGTGNEKLFF. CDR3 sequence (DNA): TGTGCCAGTATGGCCGGGACAGGGAATGAAAAACTGTTTTTT. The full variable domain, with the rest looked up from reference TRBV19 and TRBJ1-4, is DGGITQSPKYLFRKEGQNVTLSCEQNLNHDAMYWYRQDPGQGLRLIYYSQIVNDFQKGDIAEGYSVSREKKESFPLTVTSAQKNPTAFYLCASMAGTGNEKLFFGSGTQLSVL.

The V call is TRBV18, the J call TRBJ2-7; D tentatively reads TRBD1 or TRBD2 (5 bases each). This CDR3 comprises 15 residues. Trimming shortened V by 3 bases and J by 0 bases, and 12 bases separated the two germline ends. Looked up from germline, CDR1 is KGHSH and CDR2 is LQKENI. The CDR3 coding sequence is TGTGCCAGCTCACCGGGGGACGGGCTCTCCTACGAGCAGTACTTC. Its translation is CASSPGDGLSYEQYF.

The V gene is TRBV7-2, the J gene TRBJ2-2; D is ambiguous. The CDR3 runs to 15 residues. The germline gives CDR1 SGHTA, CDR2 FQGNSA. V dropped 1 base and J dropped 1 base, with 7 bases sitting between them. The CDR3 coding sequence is TGTGCCAGCAGCTTAGTCTACGGGAACACCGGGGAGCTGTTTTTT. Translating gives CASSLVYGNTGELFF.

The CDR3 DNA sequence: TGTGCCAGCAGCCCTCAATTGGGGAAGACTGAAGCTTTCTTT. Protein sequence: CASSPQLGKTEAFF. V is TRBV9 and J is TRBJ1-1; D uncertain. CDR1 and CDR2 from the germline V gene are SGDLS and YYNGEE. Trimming cost V 4 bases and J 5 bases, with 15 bases left between them. This CDR3 spans 14 amino acids. Variable domain in full (rest from reference TRBV9 and TRBJ1-1): DSGVTQTPKHLITATGQRVTLRCSPRSGDLSVYWYQQSLDQGLQFLIQYYNGEERAKGNILERFSAQQFPDLHSELNLSSLELGDSALYFCASSPQLGKTEAFFGQGTRLTVV.

CDR3 residues: CASRLVSGRAGMEETQYF. The CDR3, as DNA: TGTGCAAGTCGCTTAGTTAGCGGGAGAGCGGGAATGGAAGAGACCCAGTACTTC. The V call is TRBV12-2, the J call TRBJ2-5; the table assigns TRBD2, which was not confirmed against the DNA. TRBV12-2 is reported as a pseudogene. The CDR3 runs 18 residues.

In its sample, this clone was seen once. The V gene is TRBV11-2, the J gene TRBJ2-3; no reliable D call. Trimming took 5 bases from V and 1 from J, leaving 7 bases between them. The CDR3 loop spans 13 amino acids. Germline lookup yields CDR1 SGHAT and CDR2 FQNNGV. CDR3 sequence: CASSPWGTDTQYF. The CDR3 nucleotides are TGTGCCAGCAGCCCATGGGGCACAGATACGCAGTATTTT.

The CDR3 nucleotides are TGTGCCAGTATGCGCCGCAGGGGAGGGACTGAAGCTTTCTTT. Protein: CASMRRRGGTEAFF. This rearrangement joins TRBV19 to TRBJ1-1; D is perhaps TRBD1 (6 bases). The germline V gene encodes CDR1 LNHDA and CDR2 SQIVND (reference sequence). The CDR3 length is 14 residues. The ends were cut back, 7 bases at V and 5 bases at J, with 17 bases in the middle.

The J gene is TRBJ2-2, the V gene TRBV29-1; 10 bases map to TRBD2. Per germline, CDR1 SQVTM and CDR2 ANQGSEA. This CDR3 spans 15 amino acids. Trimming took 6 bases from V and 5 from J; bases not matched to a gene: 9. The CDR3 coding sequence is TGCAGCGTGGCCCCTAGCGGGAGTACAACCGGGGAGCTGTTTTTT. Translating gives CSVAPSGSTTGELFF.

The DNA for the CDR3 is TGTGCCAGTAGATTATCCGGGACTAGCGGTTACGAGCAGTACTTC. Protein: CASRLSGTSGYEQYF. The rearrangement joins TRBV19 to TRBJ2-7; TRBD2 matches at 11 bases. The V gene's germline CDR1 is LNHDA and CDR2 SQIVND (reference sequence). This CDR3 comprises 15 residues. J lost 4 bases, V lost 6 bases, and 8 bases had no gene match.

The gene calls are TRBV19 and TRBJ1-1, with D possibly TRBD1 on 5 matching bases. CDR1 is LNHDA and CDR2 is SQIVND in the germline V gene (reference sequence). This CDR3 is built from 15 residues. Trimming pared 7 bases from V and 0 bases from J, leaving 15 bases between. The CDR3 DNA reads TGTGCCAGTAAGACAGAGCATAGTATGAACACTGAAGCTTTCTTT. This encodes CASKTEHSMNTEAFF.

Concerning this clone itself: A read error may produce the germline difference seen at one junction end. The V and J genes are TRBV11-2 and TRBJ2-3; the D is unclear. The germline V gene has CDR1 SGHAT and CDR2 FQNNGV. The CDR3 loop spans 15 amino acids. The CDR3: CASSLETAFTDTQYF. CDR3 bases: TGTGCCAGCAGCCTAGAGACGGCATTCACAGATACGCAGTATTTT. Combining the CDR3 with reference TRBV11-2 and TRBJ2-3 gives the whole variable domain EAGVAQSPRYKIIEKRQSVAFWCNPISGHATLYWYQQILGQGPKLLIQFQNNGVVDDSQLPKDRFSAERLKGVDSTLKIQPAKLEDSAVYLCASSLETAFTDTQYFGPGTRLTVL.